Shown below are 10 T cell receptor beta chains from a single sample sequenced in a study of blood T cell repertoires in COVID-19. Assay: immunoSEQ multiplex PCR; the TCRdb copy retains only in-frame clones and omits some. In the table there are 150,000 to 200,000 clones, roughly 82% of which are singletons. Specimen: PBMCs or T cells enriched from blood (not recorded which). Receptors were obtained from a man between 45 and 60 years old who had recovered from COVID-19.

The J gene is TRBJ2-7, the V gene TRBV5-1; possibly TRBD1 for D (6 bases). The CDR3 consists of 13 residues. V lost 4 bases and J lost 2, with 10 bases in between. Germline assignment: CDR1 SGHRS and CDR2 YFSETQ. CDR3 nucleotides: TGCGCCAGCAGCCCGGGGACACCCTACGAGCAGTACTTC. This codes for CASSPGTPYEQYF. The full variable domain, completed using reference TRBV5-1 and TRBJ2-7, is KAGVTQTPRYLIKTRGQQVTLSCSPISGHRSVSWYQQTPGQGLQFLFEYFSETQRNKGNFPGRFSGRQFSNSRSEMNVSTLELGDSALYLCASSPGTPYEQYFGPGTRLTVT.

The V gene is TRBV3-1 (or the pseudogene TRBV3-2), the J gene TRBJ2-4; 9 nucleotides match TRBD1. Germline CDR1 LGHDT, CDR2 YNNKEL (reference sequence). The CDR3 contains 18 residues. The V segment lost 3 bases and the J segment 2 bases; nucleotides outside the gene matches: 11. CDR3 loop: CASSHLSGTGTSKNIQYF. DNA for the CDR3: TGTGCCAGCAGCCATCTCTCCGGGACAGGGACCTCCAAAAACATTCAGTACTTC.

The chain's CDR3 is CASSENFRDTEAFF. The CDR3 DNA is TGTGCCAGCAGTGAAAATTTTCGGGACACTGAAGCTTTCTTT. The J gene is TRBJ1-1, the V gene TRBV6-1; D call uncertain. Trimming took 2 bases from V and 3 from J, leaving 10 bases between them. The germline gives CDR1 MNHNS, CDR2 SASEGT. CDR3 length: 14 amino acids.

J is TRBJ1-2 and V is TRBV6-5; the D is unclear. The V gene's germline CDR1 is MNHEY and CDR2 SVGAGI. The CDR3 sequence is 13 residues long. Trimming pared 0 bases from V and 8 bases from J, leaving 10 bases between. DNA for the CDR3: TGTGCCAGCAGTTACTCGGGCCAGTCGGGCTACACCTTC. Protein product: CASSYSGQSGYTF.

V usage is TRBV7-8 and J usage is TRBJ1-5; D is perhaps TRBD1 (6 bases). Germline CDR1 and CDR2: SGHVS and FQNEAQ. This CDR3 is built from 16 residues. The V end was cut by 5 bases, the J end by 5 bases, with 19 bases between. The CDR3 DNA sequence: TGTGCCAGCAGCGTGGGGGGGCGGGGGCAACATCAGCCCCAGCATTTT. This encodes CASSVGGRGQHQPQHF.

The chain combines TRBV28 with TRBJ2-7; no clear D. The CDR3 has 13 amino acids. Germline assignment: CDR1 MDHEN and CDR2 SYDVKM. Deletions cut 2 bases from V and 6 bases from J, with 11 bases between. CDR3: CASSLGRLGEQYF. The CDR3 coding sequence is TGTGCCAGCAGTTTAGGCCGACTCGGCGAGCAGTACTTC.

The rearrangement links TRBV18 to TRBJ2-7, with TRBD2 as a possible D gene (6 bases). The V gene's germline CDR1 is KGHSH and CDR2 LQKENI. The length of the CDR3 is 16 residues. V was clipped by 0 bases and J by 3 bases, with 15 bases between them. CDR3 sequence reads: CASSPPGLAKIYEQYF. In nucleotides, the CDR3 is TGTGCCAGCTCACCACCTGGTCTAGCGAAAATCTACGAGCAGTACTTC.

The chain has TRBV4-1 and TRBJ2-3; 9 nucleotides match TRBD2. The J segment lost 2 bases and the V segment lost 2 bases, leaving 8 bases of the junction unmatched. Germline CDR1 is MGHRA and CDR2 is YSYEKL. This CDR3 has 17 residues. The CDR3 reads CASSQKVSSGNTDTQYF. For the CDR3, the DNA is TGCGCCAGCAGCCAAAAGGTTTCTAGCGGGAACACAGATACGCAGTATTTT.

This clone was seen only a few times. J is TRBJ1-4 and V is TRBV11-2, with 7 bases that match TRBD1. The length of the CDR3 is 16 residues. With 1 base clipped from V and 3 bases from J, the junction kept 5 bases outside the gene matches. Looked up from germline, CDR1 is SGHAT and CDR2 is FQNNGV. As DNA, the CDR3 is TGTGCCAGCAGCTTAGTCACCGGGACAGCTAATGAAAAACTGTTTTTT. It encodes CASSLVTGTANEKLFF.

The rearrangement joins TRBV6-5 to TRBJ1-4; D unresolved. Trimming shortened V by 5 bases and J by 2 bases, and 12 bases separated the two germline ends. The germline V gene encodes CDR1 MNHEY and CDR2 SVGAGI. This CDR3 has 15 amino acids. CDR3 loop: CASSTSLATNEKLFF. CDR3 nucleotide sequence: TGTGCCAGCAGTACCTCCCTGGCCACTAATGAAAAACTGTTTTTT.